One and the same sample provided the 26 T cell receptor beta chains below, sequenced in a study of blood T cell repertoires in COVID-19. Clones were read by immunoSEQ multiplex PCR, and TCRdb kept only the in-frame ones, dropping some. Among about 280,000 clones listed, roughly 91% were seen once. Source material: peripheral blood. These receptors came from a woman in her twenties or thirties with COVID-19, enrolled during active disease.

V usage is TRBV27 and J usage is TRBJ2-7, with D tentatively TRBD2 (6 bases). Germline V gives CDR1 MNHEY, CDR2 SMNVEV (reference sequence). This CDR3 is built from 13 residues. Trimming took off 3 bases at V and 7 bases at J, with 13 bases between the two ends. The chain's CDR3 is CASSFLGGEEQYF. The CDR3 DNA follows: TGTGCCAGCAGTTTCCTGGGCGGGGAGGAGCAGTACTTC.

There are a few counts of this clone. The chain carries TRBV19 and TRBJ2-5, with 10 bases identical to TRBD2. The CDR3 loop spans 15 amino acids. With V trimmed by 6 bases and J by 4 bases, 8 bases remained unmatched. CDR1 LNHDA and CDR2 SQIVND come from the germline V gene (reference sequence). The CDR3 region has the DNA TGTGCCAGTAGACCCAAGCTAGCGGGAGTAGAGACCCAGTACTTC. Translation gives CASRPKLAGVETQYF.

V usage is TRBV19 and J usage is TRBJ1-2, with a tentative D call TRBD1 (6 bases). Trimming removed 5 bases from V and 7 bases from J, with 17 bases in between. The germline V gene has CDR1 LNHDA and CDR2 SQIVND (reference sequence). The CDR3 sequence is 14 residues long. The CDR3 region is CASSVRTAPRGYTF. The CDR3 region has the DNA TGTGCCAGTAGTGTCCGGACAGCCCCCCGTGGCTACACCTTC.

The chain recombines TRBV7-6 with TRBJ2-3; 9 bases match TRBD2. The V gene's germline CDR1 is SGHVS and CDR2 FNYEAQ. With V trimmed by 4 bases and J by 5 bases, 4 bases remained unmatched. The CDR3 spans 14 residues. The CDR3 DNA reads TGTGCCAGCAGCTGGGCTAGCGGGGTAGATACGCAGTATTTT. Translated: CASSWASGVDTQYF.

The V and J genes are TRBV29-1 and TRBJ1-1; 8 positions agree with TRBD1. The germline gives CDR1 SQVTM, CDR2 ANQGSEA. This CDR3 is built from 13 residues. Germline trimming cut 3 bases from V and 4 bases from J; bases unmatched to any gene: 4. DNA for the CDR3: TGCAGCGTTGATGGTACAGGGGGCACTGAAGCTTTCTTT. Residues: CSVDGTGGTEAFF.

The chain uses TRBV25-1 and TRBJ1-2; D is perhaps TRBD1 (6 bases). The CDR3 sequence is 16 residues long. Germline V CDR1 and CDR2: MGHDK, SYGVNS. Deletions cut 3 bases from V and 12 bases from J, with 26 bases between. The CDR3 is CASSDPFQGPSLSNTF. The CDR3 nucleotides are TGTGCCAGCAGTGACCCCTTCCAGGGGCCCTCCTTAAGTAACACCTTC.

V is TRBV3-1 (or the pseudogene TRBV3-2) and J is TRBJ2-5; a weak D match, TRBD2 (5 bases). V lost 5 bases, J lost 5 bases, and 9 bases lay in between. CDR1 is LGHDT, CDR2 YNNKEL, per germline (reference sequence). This CDR3 is 12 amino acids long. The CDR3 spells CASSIRGETQYF. CDR3 DNA: TGTGCCAGCAGCATCAGAGGGGAGACCCAGTACTTC.

The chain combines TRBV27 with TRBJ1-5; the D gene is possibly TRBD1 (6 bases). The V gene's germline CDR1 is MNHEY and CDR2 SMNVEV (reference sequence). Deletions cut 10 bases from V and 6 bases from J, with 16 bases between. CDR3 length: 13 amino acids. CDR3 protein: CATGSAQGQPQHF. The CDR3 coding sequence is TGTGCCACCGGCTCGGCACAGGGTCAGCCCCAGCATTTT.

Comment on this clone: Mismatch with germline at one junction end may stem from a read error. The V and J genes are TRBV12-3 or TRBV12-4 and TRBJ2-1, with 9 positions matching TRBD1. The CDR3 is 11 residues long. The CDR3: CASSYDRGEVF. CDR3 DNA sequence: TGTGCCAGCAGTTACGACAGGGGGGAAGTCTTC.

The CDR3 loop reads CASRIQGGAFF. CDR3 coding DNA: TGTGCCAGCAGAATACAGGGCGGCGCTTTCTTT. V usage is TRBV11-2 and J usage is TRBJ1-1; perhaps TRBD1 as D (6 bases). The germline gives CDR1 SGHAT, CDR2 FQNNGV. The V gene lost 6 bases and the J gene lost 11 bases, with 13 bases spanning the gap. The CDR3 loop spans 11 amino acids.

The rearrangement joins TRBV7-6 to TRBJ1-1; D is perhaps TRBD1 (5 bases). Germline V gene lookup returns CDR1 SGHVS and CDR2 FNYEAQ. The CDR3 consists of 14 residues. V lost 5 bases to trimming and J lost 1 base, with 11 bases between them. CDR3 region: CASSPGGTNTEAFF. The DNA of the CDR3 is TGTGCCAGCAGCCCAGGAGGGACGAACACTGAAGCTTTCTTT.

The chain combines TRBV29-1 with TRBJ2-2; 11 bases match TRBD2. Trimming cost V 1 base and J 2 bases; bases outside gene matches: 6. CDR1 is SQVTM and CDR2 is ANQGSEA in the germline V gene. This CDR3 has 17 amino acids. The CDR3 DNA is TGCAGCGTTGAAGGGCTGCTAGCGGGGGGCAACACCGGGGAGCTGTTTTTT. It is translated as CSVEGLLAGGNTGELFF.

Here the CDR3 reads CASSPRRQGFYEQYF. CDR3 bases: TGTGCCAGCTCACCACGAAGGCAGGGGTTCTACGAGCAGTACTTC. The V call is TRBV18, the J call TRBJ2-7; possible D gene TRBD1, 6 bases. Germline assignment: CDR1 KGHSH and CDR2 LQKENI. This CDR3 spans 15 amino acids. V lost 1 base and J lost 3, with 13 bases in between.

This rearrangement joins TRBV6-5 to TRBJ1-5; D not certain. The CDR3 runs 13 residues. Trimming removed 5 bases at V and 6 bases at J, with 11 bases between. Germline V gene sequence: CDR1 MNHEY, CDR2 SVGAGI. The CDR3 loop is CASSPWRGQPQHF. DNA of the CDR3: TGTGCCAGCAGTCCATGGCGGGGTCAGCCCCAGCATTTT.

This clone was observed a few times. This chain connects TRBV10-3 to TRBJ1-2; 9 nucleotides match TRBD1. Trimming removed 3 bases from V and 2 bases from J; junction bases left unmatched: 4. The CDR3 consists of 15 residues. Per the germline V gene, CDR1 is ENHRY and CDR2 is SYGVKD. CDR3 loop: CAISDHGQGNYGYTF. CDR3 DNA sequence: TGTGCCATCAGTGACCACGGACAGGGGAACTATGGCTACACCTTC.

The chain joins TRBV19 to TRBJ2-7; no clear D gene. V was trimmed by 5 bases and J by 3 bases, leaving 11 bases between them. Germline lookup yields CDR1 LNHDA and CDR2 SQIVND (reference sequence). This CDR3 has 13 residues. The CDR3 region is CASSFGTVYEQYF. Here the CDR3 DNA reads TGTGCCAGTAGTTTCGGTACGGTCTACGAGCAGTACTTC.

This chain joins TRBV19 and TRBJ2-1, with TRBD2 matching 10 bases. The CDR3 extends over 16 amino acids. Per the germline V gene, CDR1 is LNHDA and CDR2 is SQIVND (reference sequence). Unmatched junction bases numbered 8, after V lost 7 bases and J lost 2 bases. For the CDR3, the DNA is TGTGCCAGTAATAGCGGGGGGCTCCTAGCCTACAATGAGCAGTTCTTC. It codes for CASNSGGLLAYNEQFF.

The chain uses TRBV5-1 and TRBJ2-5; 7 nucleotides line up with TRBD2. This CDR3 spans 14 amino acids. J gave up 1 base and V 0 bases, and 0 bases lay outside the gene matches. Per germline, CDR1 SGHRS and CDR2 YFSETQ. In nucleotides, the CDR3 is TGCGCCAGCAGCTTGGGGACTAGCCAAGAGACCCAGTACTTC. Its protein product is CASSLGTSQETQYF.

The J gene is TRBJ2-1, the V gene TRBV19, with D perhaps TRBD1 (5 bases). Trimming took off 3 bases at V and 4 bases at J, with 13 bases between the two ends. The length of the CDR3 is 15 residues. Germline V gene lookup returns CDR1 LNHDA and CDR2 SQIVND (reference sequence). DNA for the CDR3: TGTGCCAGTAGTATTATAGGGCAGGGATACAATGAGCAGTTCTTC. It yields the protein CASSIIGQGYNEQFF.

V usage is TRBV19 and J usage is TRBJ2-2, with 7 bases that match TRBD1. V dropped 1 base and J dropped 6; count of bases not matched to a gene: 2. Germline values: CDR1 LNHDA, CDR2 SQIVND (reference sequence). This CDR3 comprises 14 residues. In DNA, the CDR3 is TGTGCCAGTAGTATAGGACAGGGACCCGGGGAGCTGTTTTTT. As protein: CASSIGQGPGELFF. Variable domain in full (rest from reference TRBV19 and TRBJ2-2): DGGITQSPKYLFRKEGQNVTLSCEQNLNHDAMYWYRQDPGQGLRLIYYSQIVNDFQKGDIAEGYSVSREKKESFPLTVTSAQKNPTAFYLCASSIGQGPGELFFGEGSRLTVL.

This chain joins TRBV12-5 and TRBJ2-3, with 9 bases identical to TRBD2. Per the germline V gene, CDR1 is LGHNT and CDR2 is FRNRAP. CDR3 length: 16 residues. J gave up 2 bases and V 4 bases, and 7 bases lay outside the gene matches. The CDR3 loop reads CASGWQAGGATDTQYF. DNA of the CDR3: TGTGCTAGTGGTTGGCAAGCGGGGGGTGCCACAGATACGCAGTATTTT.

This clone was picked up one time. The V call is TRBV6-5, the J call TRBJ1-1, with D perhaps matching TRBD1 (6 bases). This CDR3 comprises 14 residues. Germline V gene sequence: CDR1 MNHEY, CDR2 SVGAGI. Deletions cut 8 bases from V and 5 bases from J, with 18 bases between. Here the CDR3 DNA reads TGTGCCAGCCATATGGGGGGGCAGGGTACTGAAGCTTTCTTT. This sequence encodes CASHMGGQGTEAFF.

V usage is TRBV5-4 and J usage is TRBJ2-5, with D possibly TRBD2 on 5 matching bases. The V gene's germline CDR1 is SGHNT and CDR2 YYREEE (reference sequence). The CDR3 sequence is 14 residues long. V lost 4 bases to trimming and J lost 2 bases, with 12 bases between them. The CDR3 loop reads CASSAGTLQETQYF. For the CDR3, the DNA is TGTGCCAGCAGCGCGGGTACACTTCAAGAGACCCAGTACTTC.

The rearrangement links TRBV27 to TRBJ1-2; D is possibly TRBD1 (6 bases). This CDR3 contains 15 residues. V was trimmed by 1 base and J by 4 bases, leaving 13 bases between them. Germline V gene sequence: CDR1 MNHEY, CDR2 SMNVEV (reference sequence). DNA of the CDR3: TGTGCCAGCAGTTTATGGGCCGGGACAATCTATGGCTACACCTTC. As protein: CASSLWAGTIYGYTF.

The V gene is TRBV10-2, the J gene TRBJ1-1, with a weak D call TRBD1 (6 bases). The CDR3 runs to 13 residues. Germline CDR1 is WSHSY and CDR2 is SAAADI. Between the trimmed V and J ends, which lost 7 bases and 4 bases, there was a span of 13 bases. Here the CDR3 reads CASNSGVSTEAFF. The CDR3 DNA is TGCGCCAGCAACTCAGGGGTGAGCACTGAAGCTTTCTTT.

The chain combines TRBV9 with TRBJ2-7; D perhaps matches TRBD2 (6 bases). V was pared by 0 bases and J by 0 bases, with 7 bases between. Germline CDR1 and CDR2: SGDLS and YYNGEE. This CDR3 region has 14 residues. CDR3 residues: CASSVASVSYEQYF. CDR3 sequence (DNA): TGTGCCAGCAGCGTAGCTAGCGTCTCCTACGAGCAGTACTTC.